This T cell receptor (beta chain) was documented in a study of blood T cell repertoires in COVID-19. Study-wide context: Donors in the United States, Italy and Spain gave samples during acute or convalescent COVID-19. Sources were T cells, B-cell-depleted T cells, or PBMCs; the material itself was cDNA or gDNA.

Per germline, CDR1 MGHRA and CDR2 YSYEKL. V gave up 4 bases and J gave up 7 bases; unmatched junction bases: 10. This CDR3 is 16 amino acids long. Per the authors' pipeline: Estimates of nucleated cell counts were drawn from the amplification of reference gene primers. Sequenced by immunoSEQ multiplex PCR; TCRdb stores in-frame clones only, minus some. D and trimming come from the DNA, and the V and J calls and clone size come from that table. The table shows 250,000 to 300,000 clones, with approximately 85% occurring only once. The chain couples TRBV4-1 to TRBJ1-4; 9 bases agree with TRBD1. This clonotype originated in a woman aged 65 to 85 with acute or convalescent COVID-19. The sample taken for sequencing was peripheral blood. Written as DNA, the CDR3 is TGCGCCAGCAGCCGGGTCAGCGGGACAGGGATTGAAAAACTGTTTTTT. This sequence encodes CASSRVSGTGIEKLFF.